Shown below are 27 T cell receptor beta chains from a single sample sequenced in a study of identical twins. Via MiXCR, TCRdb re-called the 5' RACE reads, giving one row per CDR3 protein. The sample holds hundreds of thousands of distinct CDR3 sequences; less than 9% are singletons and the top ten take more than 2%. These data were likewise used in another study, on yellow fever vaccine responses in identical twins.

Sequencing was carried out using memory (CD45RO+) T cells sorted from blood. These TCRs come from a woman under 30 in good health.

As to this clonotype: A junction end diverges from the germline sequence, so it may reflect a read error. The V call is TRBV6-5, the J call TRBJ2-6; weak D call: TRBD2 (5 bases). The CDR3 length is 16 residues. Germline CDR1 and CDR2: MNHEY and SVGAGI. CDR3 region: CASSYGGIAGVNVLTF. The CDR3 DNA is TGTGCCAGCAGTTATGGAGGAATTGCTGGGGTCAACGTCCTGACTTTC.

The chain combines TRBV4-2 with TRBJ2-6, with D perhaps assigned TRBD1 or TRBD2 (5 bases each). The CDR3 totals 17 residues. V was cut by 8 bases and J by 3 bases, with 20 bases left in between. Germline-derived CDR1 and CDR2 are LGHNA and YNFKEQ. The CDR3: CASGPGPLCGGANVLTF. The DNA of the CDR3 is TGTGCCAGCGGCCCGGGGCCTCTCTGCGGTGGGGCCAACGTCCTGACTTTC.

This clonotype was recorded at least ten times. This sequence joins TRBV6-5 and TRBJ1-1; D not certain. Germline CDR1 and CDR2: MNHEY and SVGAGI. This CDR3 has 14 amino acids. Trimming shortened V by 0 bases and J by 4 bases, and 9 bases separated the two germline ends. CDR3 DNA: TGTGCCAGCAGTTACTCGGAGGTGGCCACTGAAGCTTTCTTT. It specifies CASSYSEVATEAFF.

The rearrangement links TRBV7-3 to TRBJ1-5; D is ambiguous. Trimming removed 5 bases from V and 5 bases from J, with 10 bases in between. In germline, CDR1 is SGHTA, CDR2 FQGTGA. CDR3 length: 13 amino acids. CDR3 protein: CASSRTPDQPQHF. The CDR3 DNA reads TGTGCCAGCAGCCGAACCCCCGATCAGCCCCAGCATTTT.

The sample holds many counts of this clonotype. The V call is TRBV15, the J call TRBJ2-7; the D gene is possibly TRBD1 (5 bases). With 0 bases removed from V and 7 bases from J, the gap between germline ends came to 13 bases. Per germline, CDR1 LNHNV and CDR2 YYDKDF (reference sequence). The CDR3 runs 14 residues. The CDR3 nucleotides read TGTGCCACCAGCAGAGAACAGACCTCAGGGGAGCAGTACTTC. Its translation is CATSREQTSGEQYF.

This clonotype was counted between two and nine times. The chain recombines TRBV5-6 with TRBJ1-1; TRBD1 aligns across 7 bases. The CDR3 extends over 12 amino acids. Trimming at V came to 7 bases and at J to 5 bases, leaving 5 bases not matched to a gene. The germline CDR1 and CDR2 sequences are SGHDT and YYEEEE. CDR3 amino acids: CASDRQGTEAFF. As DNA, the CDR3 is TGTGCCAGCGACCGACAGGGAACTGAAGCTTTCTTT.

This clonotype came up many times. CDR3 protein: CASSQDPSGIGTDTQYF. In nucleotides, the CDR3 is TGCGCCAGCAGCCAAGATCCCTCGGGAATTGGAACAGATACGCAGTATTTT. V usage is TRBV4-1 and J usage is TRBJ2-3; TRBD2 is a possible D gene (5 bases). The CDR3 covers 17 residues. CDR1 MGHRA and CDR2 YSYEKL come from the germline V gene. V dropped 0 bases and J dropped 3 bases, with 16 bases sitting between them.

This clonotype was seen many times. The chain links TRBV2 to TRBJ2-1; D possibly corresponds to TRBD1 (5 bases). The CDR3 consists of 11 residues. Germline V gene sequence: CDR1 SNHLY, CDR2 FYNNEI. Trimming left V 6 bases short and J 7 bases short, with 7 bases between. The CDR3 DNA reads TGTGCCAGCAGAGGGGCTAATGAGCAGTTCTTC. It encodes CASRGANEQFF.

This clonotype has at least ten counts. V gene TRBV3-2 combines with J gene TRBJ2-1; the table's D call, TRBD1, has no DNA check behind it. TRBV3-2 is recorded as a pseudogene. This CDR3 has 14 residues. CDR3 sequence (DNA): TGTGCCAGCAGCCAAAGGGGAACCTACAATGAGCAGTTCTTC. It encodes CASSQRGTYNEQFF.

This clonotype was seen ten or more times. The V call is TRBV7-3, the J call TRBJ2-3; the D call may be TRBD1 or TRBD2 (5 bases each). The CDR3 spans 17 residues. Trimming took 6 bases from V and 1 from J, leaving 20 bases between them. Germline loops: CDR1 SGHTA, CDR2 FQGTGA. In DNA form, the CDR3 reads TGTGCCAGCAGGCCCGGGACCCTAGGGAGCGGCACAGATACGCAGTATTTT. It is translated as CASRPGTLGSGTDTQYF.

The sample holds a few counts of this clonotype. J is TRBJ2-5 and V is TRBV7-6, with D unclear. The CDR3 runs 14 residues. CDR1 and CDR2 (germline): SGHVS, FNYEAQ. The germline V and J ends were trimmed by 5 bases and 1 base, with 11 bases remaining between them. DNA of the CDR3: TGTGCCAGCAGCCTACGACCGATCCAAGAGACCCAGTACTTC. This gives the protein CASSLRPIQETQYF.

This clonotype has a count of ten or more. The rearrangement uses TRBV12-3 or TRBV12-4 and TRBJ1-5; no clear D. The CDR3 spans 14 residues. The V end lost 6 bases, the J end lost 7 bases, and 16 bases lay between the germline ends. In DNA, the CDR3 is TGTGCCAGCAGCCGAGGACGGACTCAGCAGCCCCAGCATTTT. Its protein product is CASSRGRTQQPQHF.

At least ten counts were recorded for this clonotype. CDR3 loop: CASSLGRLSYEQYV. CDR3 DNA sequence: TGTGCCAGCAGCTTAGGCAGACTCTCCTACGAGCAGTACGTC. The rearrangement joins TRBV5-5 to TRBJ2-7; D is unclear. From germline, CDR1 is SGHKS and CDR2 YYEKEE (reference sequence). This CDR3 has 14 residues. Deletions cut 2 bases from V and 0 bases from J, with 9 bases between.

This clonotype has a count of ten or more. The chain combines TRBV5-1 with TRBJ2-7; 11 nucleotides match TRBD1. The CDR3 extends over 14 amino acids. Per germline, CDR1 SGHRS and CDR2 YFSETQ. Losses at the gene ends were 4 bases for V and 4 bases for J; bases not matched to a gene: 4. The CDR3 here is CASSPDRGLYEQYF. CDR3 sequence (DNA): TGCGCCAGCAGCCCGGACAGGGGGCTTTACGAGCAGTACTTC.

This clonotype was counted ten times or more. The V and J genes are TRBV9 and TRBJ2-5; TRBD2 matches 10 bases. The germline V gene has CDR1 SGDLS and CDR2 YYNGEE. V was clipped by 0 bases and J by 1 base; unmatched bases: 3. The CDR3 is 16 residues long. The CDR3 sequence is CASSVGTSGIQETQYF. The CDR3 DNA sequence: TGTGCCAGCAGCGTAGGAACTAGCGGGATCCAAGAGACCCAGTACTTC. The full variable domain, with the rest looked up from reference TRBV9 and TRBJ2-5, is DSGVTQTPKHLITATGQRVTLRCSPRSGDLSVYWYQQSLDQGLQFLIQYYNGEERAKGNILERFSAQQFPDLHSELNLSSLELGDSALYFCASSVGTSGIQETQYFGPGTRLLVL.

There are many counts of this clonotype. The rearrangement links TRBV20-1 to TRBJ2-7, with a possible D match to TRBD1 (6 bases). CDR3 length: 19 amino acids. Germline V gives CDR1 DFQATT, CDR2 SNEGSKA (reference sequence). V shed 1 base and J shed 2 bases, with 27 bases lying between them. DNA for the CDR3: TGCAGTGCTAGAGGGGGGCCTAGTCCTCTTACCCAACCCACCTACGAGCAGTACTTC. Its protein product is CSARGGPSPLTQPTYEQYF.

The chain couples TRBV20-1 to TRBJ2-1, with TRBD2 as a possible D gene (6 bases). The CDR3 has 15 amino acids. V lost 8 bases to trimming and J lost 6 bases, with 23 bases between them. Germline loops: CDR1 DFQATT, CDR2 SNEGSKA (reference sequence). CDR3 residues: CSLMGGYRIINEQFF. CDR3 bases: TGCAGTCTCATGGGGGGATACCGAATCATCAATGAGCAGTTCTTC.

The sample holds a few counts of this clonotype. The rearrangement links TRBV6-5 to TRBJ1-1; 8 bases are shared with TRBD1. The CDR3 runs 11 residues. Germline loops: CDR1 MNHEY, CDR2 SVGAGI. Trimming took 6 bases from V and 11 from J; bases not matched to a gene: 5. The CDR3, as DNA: TGTGCCAGCAGGCGACAGGGGAATGCTTTCTTT. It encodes CASRRQGNAFF.

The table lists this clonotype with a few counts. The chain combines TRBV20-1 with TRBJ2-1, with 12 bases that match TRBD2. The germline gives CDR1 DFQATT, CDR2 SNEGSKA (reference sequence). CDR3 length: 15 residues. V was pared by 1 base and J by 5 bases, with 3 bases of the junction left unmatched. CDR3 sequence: CSARGLAGANNEQFF. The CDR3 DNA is TGCAGTGCTAGAGGACTAGCGGGGGCCAACAATGAGCAGTTCTTC.

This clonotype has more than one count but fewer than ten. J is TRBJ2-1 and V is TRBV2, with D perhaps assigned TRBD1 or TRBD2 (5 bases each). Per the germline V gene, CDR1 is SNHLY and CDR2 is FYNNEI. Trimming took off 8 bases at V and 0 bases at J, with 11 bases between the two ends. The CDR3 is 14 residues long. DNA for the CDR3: TGTGCCAGCCTCAGAGGGGACTCCTACAATGAGCAGTTCTTC. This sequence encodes CASLRGDSYNEQFF.

The CDR3 reads CASSELAGWSSYNEQFF. The DNA of the CDR3 is TGTGCCAGCAGCGAGCTAGCGGGCTGGAGCTCCTACAATGAGCAGTTCTTC. The chain links TRBV9 to TRBJ2-1, with 8 bases matching TRBD2. V lost 3 bases and J lost 0; bases outside the gene matches: 8. Germline CDR1 is SGDLS and CDR2 is YYNGEE. The CDR3 is made up of 17 amino acids.

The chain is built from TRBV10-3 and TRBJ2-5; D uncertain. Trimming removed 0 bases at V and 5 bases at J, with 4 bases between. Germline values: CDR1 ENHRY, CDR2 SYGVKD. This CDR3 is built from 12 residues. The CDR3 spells CAISESDETQYF. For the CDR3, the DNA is TGTGCCATCAGTGAGTCTGATGAGACCCAGTACTTC.

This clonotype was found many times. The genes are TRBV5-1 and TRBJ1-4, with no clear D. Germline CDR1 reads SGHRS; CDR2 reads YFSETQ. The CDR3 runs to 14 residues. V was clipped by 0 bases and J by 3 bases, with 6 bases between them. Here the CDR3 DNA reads TGCGCCAGCAGCTTGGAACGTGCTAATGAAAAACTGTTTTTT. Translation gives CASSLERANEKLFF.

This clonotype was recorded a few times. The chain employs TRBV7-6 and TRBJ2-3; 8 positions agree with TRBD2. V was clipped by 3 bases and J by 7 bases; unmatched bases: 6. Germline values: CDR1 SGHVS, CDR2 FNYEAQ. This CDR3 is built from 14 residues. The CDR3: CASSFSGGENTQYF. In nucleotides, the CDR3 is TGTGCCAGCAGCTTTTCGGGGGGGGAAAATACGCAGTATTTT.

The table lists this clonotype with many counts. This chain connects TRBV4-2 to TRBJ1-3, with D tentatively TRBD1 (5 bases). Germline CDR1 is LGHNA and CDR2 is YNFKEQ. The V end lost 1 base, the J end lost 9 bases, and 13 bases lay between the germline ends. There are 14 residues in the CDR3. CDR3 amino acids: CASSQGQGEGTIYF. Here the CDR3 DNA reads TGTGCCAGCAGCCAAGGACAAGGGGAGGGCACCATATATTTT.

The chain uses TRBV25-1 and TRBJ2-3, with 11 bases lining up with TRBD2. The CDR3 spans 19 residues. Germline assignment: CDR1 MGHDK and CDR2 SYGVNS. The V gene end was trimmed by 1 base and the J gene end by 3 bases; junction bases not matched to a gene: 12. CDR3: CASSESLGGGLADTDTQYF. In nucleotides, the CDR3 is TGTGCCAGCAGTGAATCCCTCGGGGGGGGACTAGCGGATACAGATACGCAGTATTTT.

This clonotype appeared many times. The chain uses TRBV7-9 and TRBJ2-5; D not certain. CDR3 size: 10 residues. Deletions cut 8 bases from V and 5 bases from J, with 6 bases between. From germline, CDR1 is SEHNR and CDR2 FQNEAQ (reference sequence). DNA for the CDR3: TGTGCCAGCGGGTCCGAGACCCAGTACTTC. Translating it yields CASGSETQYF. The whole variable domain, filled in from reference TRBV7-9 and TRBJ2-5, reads DTGVSQNPRHKITKRGQNVTFRCDPISEHNRLYWYRQTLGQGPEFLTYFQNEAQLEKSRLLSDRFSAERPKGSFSTLEIQRTEQGDSAMYLCASGSETQYFGPGTRLLVL.